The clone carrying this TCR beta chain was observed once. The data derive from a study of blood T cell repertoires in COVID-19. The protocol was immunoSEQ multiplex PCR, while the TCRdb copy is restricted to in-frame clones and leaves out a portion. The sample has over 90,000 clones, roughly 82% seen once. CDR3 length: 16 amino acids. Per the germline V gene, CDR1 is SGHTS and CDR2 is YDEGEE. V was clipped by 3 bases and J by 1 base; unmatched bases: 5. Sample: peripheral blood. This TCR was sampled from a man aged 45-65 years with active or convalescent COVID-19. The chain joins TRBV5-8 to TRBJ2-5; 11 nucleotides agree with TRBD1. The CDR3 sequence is CASSSRDRGIQETQYF. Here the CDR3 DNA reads TGTGCCAGCAGCTCCCGGGACAGGGGGATCCAAGAGACCCAGTACTTC.